This entry lists 9 T cell receptor beta chains sequenced from one sample in a study of cytomegalovirus exposure and HLA in healthy donors. Clones were sequenced by immunoSEQ multiplex PCR, and TCRdb holds only the in-frame ones, with some missing. The sample contains about 120,000 clones, 70% to 90% of which appear only once. Specimen: PBMCs. These receptor sequences come from a woman between 18 and 29 years old in good health and CMV-seropositive.

The J gene is TRBJ2-7, the V gene TRBV15; a possible D gene is TRBD1 (6 bases). Germline values: CDR1 LNHNV, CDR2 YYDKDF (reference sequence). The V gene lost 3 bases and the J gene lost 2 bases, with 11 bases spanning the gap. The CDR3 consists of 14 residues. CDR3 nucleotide sequence: TGTGCCACCAGCAGTGGGACAACCCCCTACGAGCAGTACTTC. Amino acid sequence: CATSSGTTPYEQYF.

This sequence joins TRBV7-8 and TRBJ1-5, with D hard to call. CDR3 length: 15 amino acids. Germline CDR1 is SGHVS and CDR2 is FQNEAQ. The ends were cut back, 1 base at V and 2 bases at J, with 9 bases in the middle. For the CDR3, the DNA is TGTGCCAGCAGCTTAGGGAGTGGTGGCAATCAGCCCCAGCATTTT. It encodes CASSLGSGGNQPQHF.

The J gene is TRBJ1-1, the V gene TRBV19; D unclear. V gave up 5 bases and J gave up 2 bases, with 18 bases separating them. The CDR3 covers 16 residues. From germline, CDR1 is LNHDA and CDR2 SQIVND (reference sequence). DNA for the CDR3: TGTGCCAGTAGTCTTGATTCCGGGGTTTTAAACACTGAAGCTTTCTTT. This codes for CASSLDSGVLNTEAFF.

This clone has only one observation. The CDR3 DNA reads as TGTGCCAGCAGCGGCGAGGGTAATAGATATCAGCCCCAGCATTTT. It codes for CASSGEGNRYQPQHF. The chain employs TRBV7-9 and TRBJ1-5, with unresolved D. The CDR3 totals 15 residues. Germline-derived CDR1 and CDR2 are SEHNR and FQNEAQ (reference sequence). V was shortened by 5 bases and J by 5 bases, with 16 bases between the two germline ends.

The J gene is TRBJ1-2, the V gene TRBV19; perhaps TRBD1 as D (6 bases). The CDR3 is made up of 17 amino acids. Per germline, CDR1 LNHDA and CDR2 SQIVND (reference sequence). Trimming took off 4 bases at V and 3 bases at J, with 21 bases between the two ends. In nucleotides, the CDR3 is TGTGCCAGTAGTACTCTCTTCAGGGGTGAGGGCGACTATGGCTACACCTTC. Its translation is CASSTLFRGEGDYGYTF.

The chain combines TRBV18 with TRBJ1-5, with D hard to call. Germline CDR1 and CDR2: KGHSH and LQKENI. V lost 2 bases and J 2 bases, leaving 7 bases between the germline ends. There are 14 residues in the CDR3. The CDR3 DNA is TGTGCCAGCTCACCAGGGAGGGGCAATCAGCCCCAGCATTTT. Protein: CASSPGRGNQPQHF.

V usage is TRBV5-6 and J usage is TRBJ1-6; D might be TRBD1 (5 bases). Germline lookup yields CDR1 SGHDT and CDR2 YYEEEE. The length of the CDR3 is 14 residues. V lost 2 bases and J lost 10, with 13 bases in between. The CDR3 DNA reads TGTGCCAGCAGCTTCGGGACTTTGGGGTCACCCCTCCACTTT. Translating gives CASSFGTLGSPLHF.

This chain joins TRBV28 and TRBJ2-5, with no clear D. The CDR3 runs to 13 residues. Deletions cut 3 bases from V and 2 bases from J, with 7 bases between. Looked up from germline, CDR1 is MDHEN and CDR2 is SYDVKM. As DNA, the CDR3 is TGTGCCAGCAGTTTTTCGGGTCAAGAGACCCAGTACTTC. Translation: CASSFSGQETQYF.

The V call is TRBV19, the J call TRBJ2-7, with 8 bases fitting TRBD1. CDR3 length: 15 residues. Germline CDR1 reads LNHDA; CDR2 reads SQIVND (reference sequence). V gave up 3 bases and J gave up 5 bases; unmatched junction bases: 9. The DNA for the CDR3 is TGTGCCAGTAGTATGGACAGGACAGGGAACGACGAGCAGTACTTC. It codes for CASSMDRTGNDEQYF.